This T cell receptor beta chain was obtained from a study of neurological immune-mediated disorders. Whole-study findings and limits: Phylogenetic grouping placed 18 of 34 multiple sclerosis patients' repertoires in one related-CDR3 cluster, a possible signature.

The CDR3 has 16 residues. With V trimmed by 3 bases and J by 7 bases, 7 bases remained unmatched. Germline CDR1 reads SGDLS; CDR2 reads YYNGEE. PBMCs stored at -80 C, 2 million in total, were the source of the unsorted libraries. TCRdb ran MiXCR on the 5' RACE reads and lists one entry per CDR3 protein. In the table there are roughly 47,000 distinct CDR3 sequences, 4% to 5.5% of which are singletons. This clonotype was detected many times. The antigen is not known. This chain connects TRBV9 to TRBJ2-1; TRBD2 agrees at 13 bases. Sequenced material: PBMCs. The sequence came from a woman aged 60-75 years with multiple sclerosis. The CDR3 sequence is CASSAATSGRLNEQFF. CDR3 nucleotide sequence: TGTGCCAGCAGCGCCGCGACTAGCGGGAGGTTGAATGAGCAGTTCTTC.